The rows below give T cell receptor beta chains drawn from one sample of a study of shared clonotypes between healthy human individuals. Sequenced by immunoSEQ multiplex PCR; TCRdb stores in-frame clones only, minus some. The sample lists about half a million clones; roughly 77% were seen once. Source material: PBMCs. These receptors were taken from a woman aged 40 to 50 in good health. Some clones in this sample may be carry-over from other donors' samples. Both conserved end residues are part of each CDR3. A D gene is named only where the DNA matches it firmly. The size of a clone is reported for some rows only, either as once, few or many, or as a class for expanded clones.

j_call | d_call | v_call | clone_size | cdr3_nt | cdr3_aa
TRBJ2-5 | TRBD1 | TRBV27 | NA | TGTGCCAGCAGTTCCGGGACAGGGTTCGGGGAAGAGACCCAGTACTTC | CASSSGTGFGEETQYF
TRBJ2-7 | TRBD2 | TRBV27 | NA | TGTGCCAGCAGTGCCTATAGCGGGAGAAACACCTACGAGCAGTACTTC | CASSAYSGRNTYEQYF
TRBJ1-2 | NA | TRBV5-1 | NA | TGCGCCAGCAGCTTGGTAGGTCAGGGCTATGGCTACACCTTC | CASSLVGQGYGYTF
TRBJ1-1 | TRBD1 | TRBV19 | NA | TGTGCCAGTAGTGCCCACAGGGGAACTGAAGCTTTCTTT | CASSAHRGTEAFF
TRBJ1-3 | NA | TRBV2 | NA | TGTGCCACCCCGGGGGGAGGAAACACCATATATTTT | CATPGGGNTIYF
TRBJ1-1 | TRBD1 | TRBV6-4 | NA | TGTGCCATCGGACAGGGGGCCCTGAACACTGAAGCTTTCTTT | CAIGQGALNTEAFF
TRBJ2-4 | TRBD1 | TRBV11-2 | NA | TGTGCCAGCAGCTTAGGACCTAAGACAGGGGTTGGAAACATTCAGTACTTC | CASSLGPKTGVGNIQYF
TRBJ1-5 | TRBD1 | TRBV2 | NA | TGTGCCAGCAGAGCCGAGGGGGCTCGAGGCAATCAGCCCCAGCATTTT | CASRAEGARGNQPQHF
TRBJ2-7 | NA | TRBV11-2 | NA | TGTGCCAGCAGCTTATCTCCAGGGAGCTACGAGCAGTACTTC | CASSLSPGSYEQYF
TRBJ2-5 | NA | TRBV10-3 | NA | TGTGCCATCAGCCGGGACGGACAAGAGACCCAGTACTTC | CAISRDGQETQYF
TRBJ2-5 | TRBD2 | TRBV10-2 | NA | TGCGCCAGCAGCACTAGCGGGAGGGCCTCGGCCCAGTACTTC | CASSTSGRASAQYF
TRBJ2-7 | TRBD1 | TRBV7-9 | NA | TGTGCCAGCAGCTCCGGGACAGGGGGATCCTACGAGCAGTACTTC | CASSSGTGGSYEQYF
TRBJ1-2 | TRBD1 | TRBV30 | NA | TGTGCCCGGAGACAGGGCAATGACTATGGCTACACCTTC | CARRQGNDYGYTF
TRBJ2-6 | NA | TRBV6-4 | NA | TGTGCCAGCAGTTACGGGGAAATCTCTGGGGCCAACGTCCTGACTTTC | CASSYGEISGANVLTF
TRBJ1-2 | NA | TRBV28 | NA | TGTGCCAGCACCACTACCCCCTCGGCTGGCTACACCTTC | CASTTTPSAGYTF
TRBJ2-3 | NA | TRBV7-2 | NA | TGTGCCAGCAGCTTAGGGGACACTTACACAGATACGCAGTATTTT | CASSLGDTYTDTQYF
TRBJ2-1 | NA | TRBV6-6 | NA | TGTGCCAGCAGTTCGGAGCGGAGCTATTACAATGAGCAGTTCTTC | CASSSERSYYNEQFF
TRBJ2-1 | TRBD2 | TRBV4-1 | NA | TGCGCCAGCAGCCCTGGGAGGGGTCTTTCCTACAATGAGCAGTTCTTC | CASSPGRGLSYNEQFF
TRBJ2-7 | NA | TRBV6-5 | NA | TGTGCCAGCAGTTACTCCTTGTACGAGCAGTACTTC | CASSYSLYEQYF
TRBJ2-7 | NA | TRBV7-8 | few | TGTGCCAGCAGCTTACGCTCGGGCCCCTACGAGCAGTACTTC | CASSLRSGPYEQYF
TRBJ2-2 | NA | TRBV6-1 | NA | TGTGCCAGCAGTGAAGTAAGGTCCGCTGGGGAGCTGTTTTTT | CASSEVRSAGELFF
TRBJ1-1 | NA | TRBV5-1 | NA | TGCGCCAGCAGCTTCTCCCTTGGGGACACTGAAGCTTTCTTT | CASSFSLGDTEAFF
TRBJ2-7 | NA | TRBV6-5 | NA | TGTGCCAGCAGTTACCGCCGGCACTACGAGCAGTACTTC | CASSYRRHYEQYF
TRBJ2-3 | NA | TRBV30 | NA | TGTGCCTGGAGTTTCGGGACAGATACGCAGTATTTT | CAWSFGTDTQYF
TRBJ1-2 | NA | TRBV29-1 | few | TGCAGCGTTGAATCCGATAACTATGGCTACACCTTC | CSVESDNYGYTF
TRBJ2-7 | NA | TRBV10-2 | NA | TGCGCCAGCAGTGGACTAGACTCCTACGAGCAGTACTTC | CASSGLDSYEQYF
TRBJ2-3 | NA | TRBV5-4 | NA | TGTGCCAGCAGCTTGGATTTGGGTCCTAGCACAGATACGCAGTATTTT | CASSLDLGPSTDTQYF
TRBJ2-2 | TRBD2 | TRBV9 | NA | TGTGCCAGCAATAGCGGGAGGAACACCGGGGAGCTGTTTTTT | CASNSGRNTGELFF
TRBJ1-4 | TRBD1 | TRBV10-3 | NA | TGTGCCATCAGTGGAGACAGGGATAATGAAAAACTGTTTTTT | CAISGDRDNEKLFF
TRBJ2-7 | TRBD1 | TRBV7-8 | few | TGTGCCAGCAGCCCGGGGACAGGAAGAAGCTACGAGCAGTACTTC | CASSPGTGRSYEQYF
TRBJ2-1 | NA | TRBV19 | NA | TGTGCCAGTAGTATTCGTCGGGAGAATGAGCAGTTCTTC | CASSIRRENEQFF
TRBJ1-2 | TRBD1 | TRBV30 | NA | TGTGCCTGGAGTATGGACAGGAACTATGGCTACACCTTC | CAWSMDRNYGYTF
TRBJ2-3 | NA | TRBV5-4 | NA | TGTGCCAGCAGCCCGGGGTGGCGGACAGATACGCAGTATTTT | CASSPGWRTDTQYF
TRBJ2-7 | NA | TRBV5-1 | NA | TGCGCCAGCAGCTTAAACAGGGAATACTACGAGCAGTACTTC | CASSLNREYYEQYF
TRBJ2-3 | NA | TRBV7-9 | NA | TGTGCCAGCAGCCCCCGCATGGCGGGTAGCACAGATACGCAGTATTTT | CASSPRMAGSTDTQYF
TRBJ1-2 | NA | TRBV27 | NA | TGTGCCAGCAGTTTATATGCACTACAGGGTAACTATGGCTACACCTTC | CASSLYALQGNYGYTF
TRBJ2-7 | NA | TRBV7-8 | few | TGTGCCAGCAGCCGACTAGGTTACGAGCAGTACTTC | CASSRLGYEQYF
TRBJ2-5 | TRBD1 | TRBV18 | NA | TGTGCCAGCTCACCGACAGGGGGCCTTTTAGAGACCCAGTACTTC | CASSPTGGLLETQYF
TRBJ2-5 | TRBD1 | TRBV2 | NA | TGTGCCAGCAGCCCCAGGGCATCGACAGGGGGCGCAAACCCATGGTACTTC | CASSPRASTGGANPWYF
TRBJ2-7 | NA | TRBV30 | NA | TGTGCCTGGAGTGGACCCTATGAGCAGTACTTC | CAWSGPYEQYF
TRBJ2-3 | NA | TRBV5-1 | NA | TGCGCCAGCAGCTCGTCCGGCGGGAGCACAGATACGCAGTATTTT | CASSSSGGSTDTQYF
TRBJ1-2 | NA | TRBV29-1 | NA | TGCAGCGCGACGACAGGATATGGCTACACCTTC | CSATTGYGYTF
TRBJ2-1 | TRBD1 | TRBV4-3 | NA | TGCGCCAGCAGCCAAGATCAGGGACAGGGTGCCTACAATGAGCAGTTCTTC | CASSQDQGQGAYNEQFF
TRBJ2-5 | NA | TRBV9 | once | TGTGCCAGCAGCCCCCGGGGGCGAGAGACCCAGTACTTC | CASSPRGRETQYF
TRBJ2-3 | TRBD2 | TRBV10-2 | NA | TGCGCCAGCAGGGACGGTGGTAGCGGGAGCCCAGATACGCAGTATTTT | CASRDGGSGSPDTQYF
TRBJ1-1 | NA | TRBV7-2 | once | TGTGCCAGCAGCTTAGGACAGGAAAACACTGAAGCTTTCTTT | CASSLGQENTEAFF
TRBJ1-1 | NA | TRBV12-5 | NA | TGTGCTAGTGGTTTGTATTCCGGCACTGAAGCTTTCTTT | CASGLYSGTEAFF
TRBJ2-3 | TRBD1 | TRBV27 | NA | TGTGCCAGCACCTCGGACAGGGGAACTAGCCGTTTTGGGGATACGCAGTATTTT | CASTSDRGTSRFGDTQYF
TRBJ2-1 | NA | TRBV20-1 | NA | TGCAGCCCTCAGGGGTACAATGAGCAGTTCTTC | CSPQGYNEQFF
TRBJ2-3 | NA | TRBV9 | few | TGTGCCAGCACCCCGACAGGTTCATGGGATACGCAGTATTTT | CASTPTGSWDTQYF
TRBJ1-2 | NA | TRBV7-9 | NA | TGTGCCAGCAGCCTCCACAAGGGTACGAAGGTCGGCTACACCTTC | CASSLHKGTKVGYTF
TRBJ2-2 | TRBD2 | TRBV13 | NA | TGTGCCAGCAGCATAGCGGGGGAGAACACCGGGGAGCTGTTTTTT | CASSIAGENTGELFF
TRBJ2-5 | TRBD2 | TRBV19 | many | TGTGCCAGTAGTCCCCAACTAGCGGAAGAGACCCAGTACTTC | CASSPQLAEETQYF
TRBJ2-7 | NA | TRBV6-6 | NA | TGTGCCAGCAGTCCAAGTGGGGGCGAGCAGTACTTC | CASSPSGGEQYF
TRBJ1-2 | NA | TRBV19 | NA | TGTGCCAGTAGTATGGGGGGACCTAACTATGGCTACACCTTC | CASSMGGPNYGYTF
TRBJ2-7 | TRBD2 | TRBV13 | NA | TGTGCCAGCAGCTTGTTACAAGCGGGAGGATTCTACGAGCAGTACTTC | CASSLLQAGGFYEQYF
TRBJ2-6 | TRBD2 | TRBV27 | NA | TGTGCCAGCAGTTTATTAGGGACTAGCGGTAAAATTTCTGGGGCCAACGTCCTGACTTTC | CASSLLGTSGKISGANVLTF
TRBJ1-5 | TRBD1 | TRBV28 | NA | TGTGCCAGCAGGGGACAGGGCGATCAGCCCCAGCATTTT | CASRGQGDQPQHF
TRBJ2-1 | TRBD2 | TRBV18 | NA | TGTGCCAGCTCAACCGGGACTAGCGGCAGCTACAATGAGCAGTTCTTC | CASSTGTSGSYNEQFF
TRBJ1-4 | NA | TRBV21-1 | NA | TGTGCCAGCAGCTTAGATAGTGTTAGTGAAAAACTGTTTTTT | CASSLDSVSEKLFF